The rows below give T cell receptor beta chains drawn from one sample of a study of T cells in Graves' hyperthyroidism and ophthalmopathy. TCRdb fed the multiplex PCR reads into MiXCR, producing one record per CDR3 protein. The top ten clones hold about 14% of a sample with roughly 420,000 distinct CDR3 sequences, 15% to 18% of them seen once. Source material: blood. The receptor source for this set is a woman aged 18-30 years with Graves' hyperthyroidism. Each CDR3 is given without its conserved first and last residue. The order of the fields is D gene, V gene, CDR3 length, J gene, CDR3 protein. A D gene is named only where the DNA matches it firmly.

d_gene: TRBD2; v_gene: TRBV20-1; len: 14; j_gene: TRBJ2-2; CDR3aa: SAGERGGYNTGELF
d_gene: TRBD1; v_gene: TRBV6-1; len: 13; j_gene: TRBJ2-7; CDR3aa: ASSEGDRGWYEQY
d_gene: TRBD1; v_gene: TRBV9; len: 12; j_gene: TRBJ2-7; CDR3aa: ASSVDQTGLEQY
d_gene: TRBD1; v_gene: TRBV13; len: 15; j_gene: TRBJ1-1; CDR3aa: ASSILDRGVMNTEAF
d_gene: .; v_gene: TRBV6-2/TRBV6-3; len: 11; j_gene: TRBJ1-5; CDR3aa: ASSHKGNQPQH
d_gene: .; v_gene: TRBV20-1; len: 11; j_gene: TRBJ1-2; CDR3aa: SAWGGAYYGYT
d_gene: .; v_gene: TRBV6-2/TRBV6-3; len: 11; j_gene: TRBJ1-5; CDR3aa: ASSKTGPGAQH
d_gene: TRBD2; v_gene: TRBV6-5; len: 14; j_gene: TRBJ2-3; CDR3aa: ASSSLQRGVTDTQY
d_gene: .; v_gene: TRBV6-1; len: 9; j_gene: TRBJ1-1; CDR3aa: ASTTGLKAF
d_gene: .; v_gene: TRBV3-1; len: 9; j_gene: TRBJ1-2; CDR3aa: ASSQAAGYT
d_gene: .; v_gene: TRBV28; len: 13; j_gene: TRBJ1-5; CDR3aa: ASSLYPESNQPQH
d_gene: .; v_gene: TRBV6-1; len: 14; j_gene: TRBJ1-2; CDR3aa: ASSEHRALANYGYT
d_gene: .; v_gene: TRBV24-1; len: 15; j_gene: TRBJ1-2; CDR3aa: ATATGEGPTGRNGYT
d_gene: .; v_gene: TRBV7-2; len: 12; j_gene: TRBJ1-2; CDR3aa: ASSLAFGLYGYT
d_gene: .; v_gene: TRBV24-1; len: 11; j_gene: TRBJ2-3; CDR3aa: ATSDYQADTQY
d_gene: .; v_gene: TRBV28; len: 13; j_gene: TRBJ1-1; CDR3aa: ASSLLGAANTEAF
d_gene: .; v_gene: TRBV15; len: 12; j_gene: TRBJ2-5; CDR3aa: ATSKGGVQETQY
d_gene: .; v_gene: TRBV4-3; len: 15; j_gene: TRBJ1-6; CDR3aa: ASSQGQASSYNSPLH
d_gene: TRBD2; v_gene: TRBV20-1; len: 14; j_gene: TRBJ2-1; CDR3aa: SARPWEAGGPDEQF
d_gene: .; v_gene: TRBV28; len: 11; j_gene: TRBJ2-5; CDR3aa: ASSRFPPRAQY
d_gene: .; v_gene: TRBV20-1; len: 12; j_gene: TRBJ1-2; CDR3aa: SASWGGRSYGYT
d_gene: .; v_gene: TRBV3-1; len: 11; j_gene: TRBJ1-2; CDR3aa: ASRGSVSRGYT
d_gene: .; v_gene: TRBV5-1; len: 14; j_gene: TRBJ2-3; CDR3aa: ASSSYSGGSTDTQY
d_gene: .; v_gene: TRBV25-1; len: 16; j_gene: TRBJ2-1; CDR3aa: ASSDPTRTASSYNEQF
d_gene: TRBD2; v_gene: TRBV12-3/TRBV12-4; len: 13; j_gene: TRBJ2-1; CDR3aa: ASSSLAGVGSEQF
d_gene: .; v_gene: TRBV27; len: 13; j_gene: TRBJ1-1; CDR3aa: ASSLFPTVNTEAF
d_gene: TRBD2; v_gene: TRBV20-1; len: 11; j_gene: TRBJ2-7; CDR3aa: SASGGADYEQY
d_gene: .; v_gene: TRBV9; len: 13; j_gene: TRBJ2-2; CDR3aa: ASSPDAGRWGKLF
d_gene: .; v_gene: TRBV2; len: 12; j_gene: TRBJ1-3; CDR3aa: ASSEEGSGNTIY
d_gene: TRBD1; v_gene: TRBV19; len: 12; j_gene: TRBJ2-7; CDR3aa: ASRLGQNSYEQY
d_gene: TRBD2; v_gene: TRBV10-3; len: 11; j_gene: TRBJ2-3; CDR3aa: AIGRGGPDTQY
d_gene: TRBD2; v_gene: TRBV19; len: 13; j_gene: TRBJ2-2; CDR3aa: ASIRTSGGGGELF
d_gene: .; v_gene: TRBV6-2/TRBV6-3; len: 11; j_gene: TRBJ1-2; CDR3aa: ASSYSGLLGYT
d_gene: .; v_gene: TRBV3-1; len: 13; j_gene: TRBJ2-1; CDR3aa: ASSQSHKSADEQF
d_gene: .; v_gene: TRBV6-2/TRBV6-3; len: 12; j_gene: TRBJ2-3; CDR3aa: ASIPAGAVDTQY
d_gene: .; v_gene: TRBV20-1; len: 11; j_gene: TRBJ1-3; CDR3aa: SASSPAGNTIY
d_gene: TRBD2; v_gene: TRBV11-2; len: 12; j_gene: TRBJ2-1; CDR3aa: ASSRAGENYEQF
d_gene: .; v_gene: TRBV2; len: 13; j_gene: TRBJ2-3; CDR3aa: ASSDPSGQTDTQY
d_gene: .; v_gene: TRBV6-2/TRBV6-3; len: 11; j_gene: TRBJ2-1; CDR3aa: ASSYFVGNEQF
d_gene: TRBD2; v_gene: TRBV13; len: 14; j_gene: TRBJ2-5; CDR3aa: ASSPRLAPLGETQY